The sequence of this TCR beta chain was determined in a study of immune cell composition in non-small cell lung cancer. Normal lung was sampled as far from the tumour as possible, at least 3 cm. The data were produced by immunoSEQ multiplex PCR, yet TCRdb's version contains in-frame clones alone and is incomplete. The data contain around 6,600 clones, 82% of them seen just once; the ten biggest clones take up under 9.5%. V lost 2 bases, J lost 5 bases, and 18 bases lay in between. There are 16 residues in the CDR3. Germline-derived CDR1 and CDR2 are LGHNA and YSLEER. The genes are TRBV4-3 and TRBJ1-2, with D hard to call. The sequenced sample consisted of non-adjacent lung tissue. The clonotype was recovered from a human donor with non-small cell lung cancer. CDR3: CASSQTLSGIGYGYTF. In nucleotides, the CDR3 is TGCGCCAGCAGCCAAACTCTAAGCGGAATTGGGTATGGCTACACCTTC.